The next 8 T cell receptor beta chains were all read from a single sample in a study of blood T cell repertoires in COVID-19. Data came from immunoSEQ multiplex PCR; TCRdb stores just in-frame clones and leaves some out. The sample has more than 150,000 clones, around 86% seen once. The sample consisted of peripheral blood. These receptors all stem from a man younger than 35 with acute or convalescent COVID-19.

The genes are TRBV3-1 (or the pseudogene TRBV3-2) and TRBJ1-2; D gene uncertain. The CDR3 loop spans 13 amino acids. Between the trimmed V and J ends, which lost 3 bases and 8 bases, there was a span of 13 bases. The V gene's germline CDR1 is LGHDT and CDR2 YNNKEL (reference sequence). CDR3 nucleotides: TGTGCCAGCAGCCATAGGAGAGTTGAGGGCTACACCTTC. Translation: CASSHRRVEGYTF.

V is TRBV19 and J is TRBJ1-1; a possible D gene is TRBD1 (5 bases). Germline assignment: CDR1 LNHDA and CDR2 SQIVND (reference sequence). Trimming removed 0 bases at V and 1 base at J, with 9 bases between. The CDR3 runs 15 residues. CDR3 coding DNA: TGTGCCAGTAGTATAGAATGGGGCTGGAACACTGAAGCTTTCTTT. It specifies CASSIEWGWNTEAFF.

This clone was detected only a few times. The V and J genes are TRBV5-5 and TRBJ2-3, with D possibly TRBD1 on 5 matching bases. Germline V gene data show CDR1 as SGHKS and CDR2 as YYEKEE (reference sequence). The CDR3 is made up of 14 amino acids. With 0 bases removed from V and 2 bases from J, the gap between germline ends came to 7 bases. The CDR3 DNA is TGTGCCAGCAGCTTGGGACAGAACACAGATACGCAGTATTTT. Protein sequence: CASSLGQNTDTQYF.

This clone was detected only once. V and J are TRBV27 and TRBJ1-2; the match to TRBD1 covers 9 bases. The CDR3 contains 15 residues. J gave up 8 bases and V 2 bases, and 9 bases lay outside the gene matches. Per germline, CDR1 MNHEY and CDR2 SMNVEV (reference sequence). CDR3 protein: CASSLSYRDRVGYTF. CDR3 DNA sequence: TGTGCCAGCAGTTTAAGCTACCGGGACAGGGTCGGCTACACCTTC.

V gene TRBV29-1 combines with J gene TRBJ1-2; perhaps TRBD1 as D (6 bases). V was pared by 5 bases and J by 10 bases, with 11 bases between. The germline V gene encodes CDR1 SQVTM and CDR2 ANQGSEA. This CDR3 is built from 10 residues. The CDR3 loop is CSVRQESYTF. In nucleotides, the CDR3 is TGCAGCGTTCGACAGGAATCCTACACCTTC.

This clone has a single count. The chain couples TRBV25-1 to TRBJ1-2; 7 positions match TRBD1. There are 17 residues in the CDR3. Germline CDR1 MGHDK, CDR2 SYGVNS. V was clipped by 4 bases and J by 0 bases; unmatched bases: 11. CDR3 DNA: TGTGCCAGCAGTGGGTATTCCGGGACAGCCACTAACTATGGCTACACCTTC. It translates to CASSGYSGTATNYGYTF.

The genes are TRBV12-3 or TRBV12-4 and TRBJ2-4; TRBD1 might be the D (5 bases). The CDR3 runs 13 residues. Trimming left V 7 bases short and J 3 bases short, with 10 bases between. Written as DNA, the CDR3 is TGTGCCAGCAAGCAGGGAAACAAAAACATTCAGTACTTC. Translating gives CASKQGNKNIQYF.

This clone was observed a few times. This rearrangement joins TRBV5-1 to TRBJ2-3; 8 nucleotides match TRBD2. Germline V CDR1 and CDR2: SGHRS, YFSETQ. The CDR3 spans 16 residues. J gave up 0 bases and V 3 bases, and 6 bases lay outside the gene matches. The CDR3 sequence: CASSSGGASSTDTQYF. CDR3 DNA sequence: TGCGCCAGCAGCTCCGGGGGGGCCTCGAGCACAGATACGCAGTATTTT.